This TCR beta chain was sequenced during a study of post-analysis software for immune sequencing data. Study-level information: Relapsing-remitting, secondary progressive and progressive-relapsing forms made up the multiple sclerosis disease courses.

V dropped 2 bases and J dropped 3 bases, with 15 bases sitting between them. The CDR3 totals 16 residues. Notes on the study in general: In patients, TRBV5-6, TRBV5-1 and TRBV20-1 belonged to five TRBV segments found more frequently than in controls. Samples from a shared batch, those prepared together, strongly co-clustered by F measure. Versus controls, multiple sclerosis patients showed significantly lower diversity (normalized Chao1).

About this clonotype: What it binds is unknown.

Unique molecular identifiers featured in each of the TCR beta cDNA libraries. Roughly 0.5 million cDNA molecules were obtained from roughly 1 to 10 million T cells. TCRdb called the PCR reads again in MiXCR, with one record for every CDR3 protein. This sample has roughly 600,000 distinct CDR3 sequences, with roughly 40% found just once. Sequences were obtained from blood. This clonotype was obtained from a girl aged 5-17 years with multiple sclerosis. The chain carries TRBV12-3 or TRBV12-4 and TRBJ2-3; D is undetermined. The CDR3 region is CASSLHWRGTTDTQYF. CDR3 coding DNA: TGTGCCAGCAGTTTACACTGGCGAGGTACTACAGATACGCAGTATTTT.